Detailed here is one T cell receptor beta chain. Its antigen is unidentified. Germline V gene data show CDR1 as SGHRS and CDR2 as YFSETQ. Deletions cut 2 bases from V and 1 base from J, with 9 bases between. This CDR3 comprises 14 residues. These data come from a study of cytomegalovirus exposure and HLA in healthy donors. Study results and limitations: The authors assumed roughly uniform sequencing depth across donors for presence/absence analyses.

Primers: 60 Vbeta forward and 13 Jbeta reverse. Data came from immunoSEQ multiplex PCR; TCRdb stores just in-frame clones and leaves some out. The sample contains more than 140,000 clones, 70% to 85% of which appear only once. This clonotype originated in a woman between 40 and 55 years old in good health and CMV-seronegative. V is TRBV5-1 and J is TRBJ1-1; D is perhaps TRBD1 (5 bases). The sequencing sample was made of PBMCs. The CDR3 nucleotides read TGCGCCAGCAGCTTACGCACAGGGAACACTGAAGCTTTCTTT. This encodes CASSLRTGNTEAFF.